This T cell receptor beta chain was sequenced for a study of vaccination and CD4 T cells after COVID-19. Study-level information: Each participant underwent a two-dose regimen of either the BNT162b2 or the mRNA-1273 vaccine. Some control cultures received a CEFX pool, which served as the positive control. Others received an HIV-1 Nef pool or no peptide.

This clonotype was counted a few times. What it binds is unknown. The assay that was used to sequence DNA from cultured CD4+ T cells was the Oncomine TCR Beta short-read assay. TCRdb recomputed calls from the PCR reads with MiXCR, one row per CDR3 protein. The sample holds about 15,000 distinct CDR3 sequences, 21% seen once. Looked up from germline, CDR1 is LNHNV and CDR2 is YYDKDF (reference sequence). The CDR3 sequence is 16 residues long. The V segment lost 0 bases and the J segment 4 bases; nucleotides outside the gene matches: 7. The treatment: 10-day PBMC culture with coronavirus spike peptide pools or control peptides (ViraFEST assay). TCRs were sequenced by ViraFEST after antigen-specific T cells had been expanded with peptide pools.

The specimen was CD4+ T cells from blood, cultured in vitro, collected before SARS-CoV-2 vaccination. This sequence originates from a human donor who received a COVID-19 vaccine. The chain carries TRBV15 and TRBJ2-3; 7 nucleotides line up with TRBD1. The CDR3 loop reads CATSRDWAGGADTQYF. The CDR3 DNA sequence: TGTGCCACCAGCAGAGATTGGGCAGGGGGAGCAGATACGCAGTATTTT.